This T cell receptor beta chain was profiled in a study of blood T cell repertoires in COVID-19. Study summary: In each case, the material was cDNA or gDNA derived from T cells, B-cell-depleted T cells, or PBMCs.

Germline lookup yields CDR1 LNHNV and CDR2 YYDKDF (reference sequence). This CDR3 is built from 13 residues. Trimming left V 5 bases short and J 11 bases short, with 18 bases between. Per the study methods: Cell counts per sample came from amplifying reference gene primers. Using immunoSEQ multiplex PCR, the repertoire was profiled, and TCRdb retains in-frame clones only, with some absent. V, J and clone size reflect that table, while D and trimming were determined from the DNA. The sample has some 94,000 clones; just under 90% are singletons. The chain uses TRBV15 and TRBJ1-2, with TRBD1 as a possible D gene (5 bases). The TCR was taken from a human donor in a cohort sampled during active COVID-19. Sequences were obtained from peripheral blood. CDR3 nucleotide sequence: TGTGCCACCAGCCGGAGTCCCGGGGGGTCATACACCTTC. This codes for CATSRSPGGSYTF. The full variable domain, its missing parts supplied by reference TRBV15 and TRBJ1-2, is DAMVIQNPRYQVTQFGKPVTLSCSQTLNHNVMYWYQQKSSQAPKLLFHYYDKDFNNEADTPDNFQSRRPNTSFCFLDIRSPGLGDTAMYLCATSRSPGGSYTFGSGTRLTVV.